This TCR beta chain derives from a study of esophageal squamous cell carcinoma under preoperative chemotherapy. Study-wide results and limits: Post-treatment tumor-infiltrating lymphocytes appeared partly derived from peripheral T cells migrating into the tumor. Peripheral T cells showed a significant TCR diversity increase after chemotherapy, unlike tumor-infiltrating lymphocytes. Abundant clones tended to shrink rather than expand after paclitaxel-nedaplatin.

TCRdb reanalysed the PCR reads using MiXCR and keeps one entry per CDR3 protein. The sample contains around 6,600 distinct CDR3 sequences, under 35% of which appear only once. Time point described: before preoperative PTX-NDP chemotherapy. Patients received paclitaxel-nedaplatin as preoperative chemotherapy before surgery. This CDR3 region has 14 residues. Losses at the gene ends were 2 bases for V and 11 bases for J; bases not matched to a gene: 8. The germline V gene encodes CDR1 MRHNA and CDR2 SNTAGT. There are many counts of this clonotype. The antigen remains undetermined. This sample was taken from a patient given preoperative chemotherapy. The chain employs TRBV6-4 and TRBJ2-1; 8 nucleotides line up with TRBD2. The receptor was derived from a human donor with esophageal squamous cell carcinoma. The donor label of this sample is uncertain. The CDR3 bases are TGTGCCAGCAGTGACACCCCAATAGCGGGACAGCAGTTCTTC. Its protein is CASSDTPIAGQQFF.